The clone carrying this T cell receptor (beta chain) was observed a handful of times. Its antigen is unidentified. These data belong to a study of cytomegalovirus exposure and HLA in healthy donors. Study findings and constraints: High specificity and sensitivity for cytomegalovirus status were reported for the classifier. It was confirmed in vitro that three of the CMV-associated chains were specific for CMV antigens.

Researchers ran the PCR with 60 Vbeta and 13 Jbeta primers. Libraries were prepared by immunoSEQ multiplex PCR; TCRdb keeps only in-frame clonotypes and omits some of them. The sample has roughly 86,000 clones, almost 80% seen once. The CDR3 spans 20 residues. V was cut by 2 bases and J by 0 bases, with 21 bases left in between. Germline assignment: CDR1 SGDLS and CDR2 YYNGEE. The chain has TRBV9 and TRBJ2-6; weak D call: TRBD2 (5 bases). The specimen sequenced was PBMCs. The sequence came from a female donor in good health and CMV-seronegative. This CDR3 reads CASSVKDFLSPRSGANVLTF. CDR3 sequence (DNA): TGTGCCAGCAGCGTGAAGGACTTTCTCTCTCCTCGCTCTGGGGCCAACGTCCTGACTTTC.